This entry lists 3 T cell receptor beta chains sequenced from one sample in a study of siplizumab effects on memory and regulatory T cells. The table came from immunoSEQ multiplex PCR; TCRdb's copy has only in-frame clones and leaves some out. This table holds 100,000 or so clones, around 92% found once. Material: CD4+ T cells sorted from blood. The receptors here all came from a human donor in good health. Some clones in this sample may be carry-over from other donors' samples.

In this sample, this clone turned up a few times. Other DNA sequences within the sample encode an identical CDR3. J is TRBJ2-3 and V is TRBV9; TRBD2 might be the D (6 bases). Germline values: CDR1 SGDLS, CDR2 YYNGEE. Trimming pared 2 bases from V and 1 base from J, leaving 14 bases between. This CDR3 contains 16 residues. Here the CDR3 reads CASSVGGTTGTDTQYF. The CDR3, as DNA: TGTGCCAGCAGCGTCGGCGGGACCACGGGCACAGATACGCAGTATTTT.

The CDR3 DNA follows: TGTGCCAGCTCACCACATCGGCCAGACTTCAATCAGCCCCAGCATTTT. This translates into CASSPHRPDFNQPQHF. The V and J genes are TRBV18 and TRBJ1-5; D not resolved. The germline CDR1 and CDR2 sequences are KGHSH and LQKENI. The CDR3 length is 16 residues. V lost 1 base to trimming and J lost 3 bases, with 13 bases between them.

The chain has TRBV6-1 and TRBJ2-1; 9 bases are a match to TRBD1. This CDR3 has 15 amino acids. Germline assignment: CDR1 MNHNS and CDR2 SASEGT. The V and J ends lost 6 bases and 3 bases, in that order; junction bases with no gene match: 6. The CDR3 sequence: CASRQQGAFYNEQFF. Here the CDR3 DNA reads TGTGCCAGCAGGCAACAGGGGGCCTTCTACAATGAGCAGTTCTTC.